This TCR beta chain was profiled in a study of cytomegalovirus exposure and HLA in healthy donors. Study information: Researchers found that 81% of 350 to 500 genotyped donors fell within the Caucasian-associated ancestry cluster.

The PCR made use of 60 Vbeta and 13 Jbeta primers. The table came from immunoSEQ multiplex PCR; TCRdb's copy has only in-frame clones and leaves some out. The sample records under 300,000 clones, approximately 91% being singletons. V lost 5 bases and J lost 6, with 16 bases in between. This CDR3 is built from 14 residues. Germline V CDR1 and CDR2: SGHAT, FQNNGV. Though nominally healthy at sampling, donors likely had unrecorded immune exposures. The chain is built from TRBV11-2 and TRBJ1-2, with D perhaps matching TRBD1 (6 bases). Sequenced material: PBMCs. The TCR originated in a girl under 10 years old in good health and CMV-seronegative. The CDR3: CASSPVGGRDGYTF. The CDR3 bases are TGTGCCAGCAGCCCAGTTGGGGGCAGGGATGGCTACACCTTC.